Listed below are T cell receptor beta chains from one sample, sequenced in a study of shared clonotypes between healthy human individuals. TCRdb's table, derived via immunoSEQ multiplex PCR, lists solely in-frame clones and lacks some. This sample has around 2.3 million clones, with nearly 97% found just once. The sequenced sample was naive CD4+ T cells sorted from blood. These receptors all stem from a man younger than 30 in good health. The CDR3 runs from the conserved cysteine through the conserved F or W. Each record gives: J gene, clone size, V gene, D gene, CDR3 DNA, CDR3 protein. The D gene is left open where the match is weak. Size is stated for part of the rows, as once, few or many counts, or as a class when the clone is expanded.

>TRBJ2-3|-|TRBV5-1|-
TGCGCCAGCAGCTTGGGGGCCCAGGGGAGGATAGATACGCAGTATTTT
CASSLGAQGRIDTQYF
>TRBJ2-3|-|TRBV25-1|-
TGTGCCAGCAGCCCAGATGCCCCAGATACGCAGTATTTT
CASSPDAPDTQYF
>TRBJ1-5|-|TRBV6-6|-
TGTGCCAGCAATGAGGCCGATAGCAATCAGCCCCAGCATTTT
CASNEADSNQPQHF
>TRBJ1-5|-|TRBV19|-
TGTGCCAGTAGTGTCGACAGTATCAATCAGCCCCAGCATTTT
CASSVDSINQPQHF
>TRBJ2-7|-|TRBV9|TRBD2
TGTGCCAGCAGCGCGGGGGGCGAGCAGTACTTC
CASSAGGEQYF
>TRBJ2-5|-|TRBV4-1|-
TGCGCCAGCAGCCAAGATAGGGGCCCGCAAGAGACCCAGTACTTC
CASSQDRGPQETQYF
>TRBJ2-5|-|TRBV7-6|TRBD2
TGTGCCAGCAGTAGGGGGGCTAGCGGGAGGGCTACGGAGACCCAGTACTTC
CASSRGASGRATETQYF
>TRBJ1-4|-|TRBV4-1|-
TGCGCCAGCAGTCCGACGGGGTTGAACGAAAAACTGTTTTTT
CASSPTGLNEKLFF
>TRBJ2-5|-|TRBV28|-
TGTGCCAGCAGCGAAGGAGGAGTAGGGCGAGACCAGTACTTC
CASSEGGVGRDQYF
>TRBJ2-3|once|TRBV7-3|-
TGTGCCAGCAGCTTCGGACTCTCCACAGATACGCAGTATTTT
CASSFGLSTDTQYF
>TRBJ1-3|-|TRBV18|-
TGTGCCAGCTCACCAAGCGTTCCTAGCTCTGGAAACACCATATATTTT
CASSPSVPSSGNTIYF
>TRBJ2-3|-|TRBV5-1|TRBD1
TGCGCCAGCAGCTCCGGGACAGGGGGCGCAGATACGCAGTATTTT
CASSSGTGGADTQYF
>TRBJ1-5|-|TRBV7-2|TRBD1
TGTGCCAGCAGCTATGACAGGGTTCAGCCCCAGCATTTT
CASSYDRVQPQHF
>TRBJ2-4|-|TRBV10-3|TRBD1
TGTGCCAGCGGGACAGGGTCCGTAGGGCACATTCAGTACTTC
CASGTGSVGHIQYF
>TRBJ2-2|once|TRBV6-5|TRBD1
TGTGCCAGCAGTGGACAGGGTGCCACCGGGGAGCTGTTTTTT
CASSGQGATGELFF
>TRBJ1-5|-|TRBV7-8|-
TGTGCCAGCAGCCCTCAGACAGTTCCTCAGCCCCAGCATTTT
CASSPQTVPQPQHF
>TRBJ2-5|-|TRBV5-1|-
TGCGCCAGCAGCTCCCGGGCCGGGGGGACCCAGTACTTC
CASSSRAGGTQYF
>TRBJ2-3|once|TRBV5-4|-
TGTGCCAGCAGCTTGAAGCGTCCCAGTAGCACAGATACGCAGTATTTT
CASSLKRPSSTDTQYF